Presented here are 31 T cell receptor beta chains from one specimen sequenced in a study of low-dose radiotherapy and immunotherapy resistance in tumors. TRAV- and TRBV-specific primers primed first-strand cDNA, covering alpha and beta chains. Over approximately 20 PCR cycles, TCRs were amplified from a constant-region primer and V-primer adapter. Via MiXCR, TCRdb re-called the reads, giving one row per CDR3 protein. This repertoire shows tens of thousands of distinct CDR3 sequences, 15% to 20% found once; its top ten account for roughly 2.8%. Described time point: before trial treatment. This material consisted of PBMCs, taken before treatment. All receptors derive from a male donor with prostate cancer.

This clonotype has a count of ten or more. This chain uses TRBV19 with TRBJ1-5; D uncertain. Germline CDR1 is LNHDA and CDR2 is SQIVND (reference sequence). The V and J ends lost 7 bases and 6 bases respectively, with 10 bases between them. The CDR3 length is 12 residues. The CDR3 DNA reads TGTGCCAGTACGGGTTATCTTCAGCCCCAGCATTTT. Its translation: CASTGYLQPQHF.

This clonotype was counted at least ten times. This chain uses TRBV14 with TRBJ2-3; weak D call: TRBD1 (6 bases). The CDR3 totals 15 residues. Germline V gene lookup returns CDR1 SGHDN and CDR2 FVKESK. Trimming removed 0 bases at V and 3 bases at J, with 10 bases between. The CDR3 DNA sequence: TGTGCCAGCAGCCAAGATCGTCAGGGGACAGATACGCAGTATTTT. Translation gives CASSQDRQGTDTQYF.

This chain links TRBV18 with TRBJ2-3, with D hard to call. CDR3 length: 12 residues. Germline values: CDR1 KGHSH, CDR2 LQKENI. V lost 3 bases and J lost 6, with 7 bases in between. The CDR3: CASSPEGDTQYF. The CDR3 DNA reads as TGTGCCAGCTCACCGGAAGGGGATACGCAGTATTTT.

This clonotype was counted ten times or more. V is TRBV30 and J is TRBJ2-5; D is unclear. V was pared by 0 bases and J by 4 bases, with 15 bases between. The CDR3 runs to 15 residues. Germline-derived CDR1 and CDR2 are GTSNPN and SVGIG (reference sequence). The CDR3 reads CAWSVRPGSRETQYF. The CDR3 coding sequence is TGTGCCTGGAGTGTAAGGCCCGGGTCCCGAGAGACCCAGTACTTC.

As for this clonotype: A much larger clonotype is one base distant, so this may be a read error. The chain uses TRBV12-3 or TRBV12-4 and TRBJ2-5; 11 bases match TRBD2. This CDR3 has 13 residues. DNA for the CDR3: TGTGCCAGCAGTCCGGGACTAGCGGCCCCTCAGTGCTTC. It translates to CASSPGLAAPQCF.

Remarks on this clonotype: This is likely an artifact of a read error, given a far larger clone one base away. The V call is TRBV7-8, the J call TRBJ2-7; D is unclear. Between the trimmed V and J ends, which lost 0 bases and 10 bases, there was a span of 10 bases. The CDR3 spans 12 residues. Looked up from germline, CDR1 is SGHVS and CDR2 is FQNEAQ. CDR3 in amino acids: CASSLARPDQYF. The CDR3 region has the DNA TGTGCCAGCAGCTTAGCCAGGCCAGACCAGTACTTC.

This clonotype was seen many times. This rearrangement joins TRBV5-1 to TRBJ2-7, with D tentatively TRBD1 (6 bases). The V gene lost 0 bases and the J gene lost 2 bases, with 15 bases spanning the gap. The CDR3 has 16 amino acids. Germline V gives CDR1 SGHRS, CDR2 YFSETQ. The CDR3 nucleotides read TGCGCCAGCAGCTTGGCCGTTGGGACAACTACCTACGAGCAGTACTTC. This encodes CASSLAVGTTTYEQYF.

This clonotype was seen ten or more times. The rearrangement uses TRBV9 and TRBJ2-7; 9 nucleotides align to TRBD1. The germline CDR1 and CDR2 sequences are SGDLS and YYNGEE. There are 14 residues in the CDR3. The ends lost 3 bases at V and 4 bases at J; junction bases unmatched: 5. The CDR3 loop reads CASSGQGGRYEQYF. The CDR3 DNA reads TGTGCCAGCAGCGGACAGGGGGGTAGGTACGAGCAGTACTTC.

This clonotype was seen repeatedly, ten times or more. The chain uses TRBV6-2 or TRBV6-3 and TRBJ2-7; TRBD2 aligns across 11 bases. Germline trimming cut 0 bases from V and 3 bases from J; bases unmatched to any gene: 7. The CDR3 is 17 residues long. Germline V gene data show CDR1 as MNHEY and CDR2 as SVGEGT. The CDR3 spells CASSYSTPSGGIYEQYF. The CDR3 region has the DNA TGTGCCAGCAGTTACTCGACCCCTAGCGGGGGGATCTACGAGCAGTACTTC.

The sample holds many counts of this clonotype. CDR3 amino acids: CASSKDEGLNTEAFF. CDR3 nucleotides: TGTGCCAGCAGTAAAGACGAGGGACTGAACACTGAAGCTTTCTTT. This rearrangement joins TRBV12-3 or TRBV12-4 to TRBJ1-1, with a weak D call TRBD1 (5 bases). Trimming pared 5 bases from V and 0 bases from J, leaving 13 bases between. This CDR3 comprises 15 residues.

The gene calls are TRBV6-5 and TRBJ2-5; TRBD1 aligns across 7 bases. Germline V lookup: CDR1 MNHEY, CDR2 SVGAGI. There are 16 residues in the CDR3. J was trimmed by 3 bases and V by 0 bases; bases with no gene match: 7. CDR3 residues: CASSYSPRGSEETQYF. For the CDR3, the DNA is TGTGCCAGCAGTTACTCGCCCAGGGGGAGTGAAGAGACCCAGTACTTC.

This clonotype was picked up many times. V is TRBV3-1 and J is TRBJ2-5, with 14 positions matching TRBD2. Germline V gene data show CDR1 as LGHDT and CDR2 as YNNKEL (reference sequence). The CDR3 covers 16 residues. The junction had 3 bases not matched to a gene; V was cut back by 2 bases and J by 4 bases. The CDR3 region is CASSQPTSGGGETQYF. CDR3 in DNA: TGTGCCAGCAGCCAACCGACTAGCGGGGGGGGAGAGACCCAGTACTTC.

This clonotype was found many times. CDR3 bases: TGTGCCTGGAGTGTACACCCGGGGGATAACTATGGCTACACCTTC. It encodes CAWSVHPGDNYGYTF. V is TRBV30 and J is TRBJ1-2; weak D call: TRBD1 (5 bases). The V end lost 0 bases, the J end lost 1 base, and 12 bases lay between the germline ends. This CDR3 has 15 amino acids. CDR1 GTSNPN and CDR2 SVGIG come from the germline V gene (reference sequence).

This clonotype came up many times. The chain couples TRBV18 to TRBJ1-2, with D maybe TRBD1 (6 bases). Germline V gene sequence: CDR1 KGHSH, CDR2 LQKENI. This CDR3 comprises 15 residues. V shed 3 bases and J shed 4 bases, with 15 bases lying between them. The DNA for the CDR3 is TGTGCCAGCTCACCCGGACAGCCCGAAGTCTATGGCTACACCTTC. Translated: CASSPGQPEVYGYTF.

The table lists this clonotype with many counts. The rearrangement joins TRBV6-5 to TRBJ2-2, with D perhaps TRBD2 (5 bases). The V end lost 6 bases, the J end lost 1 base, and 9 bases lay between the germline ends. The CDR3 sequence is 14 residues long. The germline CDR1 and CDR2 sequences are MNHEY and SVGAGI. The CDR3 loop reads CASRWGVNTGELFF. Here the CDR3 DNA reads TGTGCCAGCAGATGGGGAGTGAACACCGGGGAGCTGTTTTTT.

DNA for the CDR3: TGTGCCTGGAGTTCGGGGGAAAACATTCAGTACTTC. Translating gives CAWSSGENIQYF. The gene calls are TRBV30 and TRBJ2-4; possible D gene TRBD2, 6 bases. The CDR3 contains 12 residues. Trimming stripped 2 bases from V and 5 bases from J, with 7 bases between. Germline V gene sequence: CDR1 GTSNPN, CDR2 SVGIG (reference sequence).

This clonotype was seen a handful of times. The chain employs TRBV19 and TRBJ2-7; TRBD2 is a possible D gene (6 bases). The V gene lost 5 bases and the J gene lost 5 bases, with 13 bases spanning the gap. The CDR3 spans 13 residues. Germline V gene data show CDR1 as LNHDA and CDR2 as SQIVND (reference sequence). The CDR3 region has the DNA TGTGCCAGTAGTCGGGGGAGGAACGACGAGCAGTACTTC. Its translation is CASSRGRNDEQYF.

In its sample, this clonotype was seen many times. CDR3 in DNA: TGTGCCAGCAGCCAAGTAGCCACAGGGACCGGCTACACCTTC. Protein: CASSQVATGTGYTF. The chain links TRBV14 to TRBJ1-2; maybe TRBD1 (6 bases). Germline loops: CDR1 SGHDN, CDR2 FVKESK. Trimming stripped 1 base from V and 8 bases from J, with 14 bases between. The CDR3 is 14 amino acids. Complete variable domain (other parts from reference TRBV14 and TRBJ1-2): EAGVTQFPSHSVIEKGQTVTLRCDPISGHDNLYWYRRVMGKEIKFLLHFVKESKQDESGMPNNRFLAERTGGTYSTLKVQPAELEDSGVYFCASSQVATGTGYTFGSGTRLTVV.

The chain employs TRBV6-8 and TRBJ1-3; 8 bases agree with TRBD1. This CDR3 contains 14 residues. The V gene's germline CDR1 is MNHGY and CDR2 SAAAGT. Trimming took 6 bases from V and 4 from J; bases not matched to a gene: 5. The CDR3 spells CASRDTGGGNTIYF. The CDR3 DNA is TGTGCCAGCAGGGACACAGGGGGGGGAAACACCATATATTTT.

This clonotype was picked up many times. This chain connects TRBV2 to TRBJ2-7, with TRBD2 as a possible D gene (6 bases). The CDR3 is made up of 13 amino acids. Trimming took off 7 bases at V and 2 bases at J, with 12 bases between the two ends. Germline-derived CDR1 and CDR2 are SNHLY and FYNNEI. DNA of the CDR3: TGTGCCAGCAACCGGGACTTCACCTACGAGCAGTACTTC. Protein product: CASNRDFTYEQYF.

This clonotype came up many times. This rearrangement joins TRBV15 to TRBJ2-7; 10 bases fit TRBD1. CDR1 LNHNV and CDR2 YYDKDF come from the germline V gene (reference sequence). The CDR3 consists of 15 residues. V was clipped by 0 bases and J by 5 bases; unmatched bases: 4. The CDR3 sequence: CATSRDGTGADEQYF. Here the CDR3 DNA reads TGTGCCACCAGCAGAGACGGGACAGGGGCGGACGAGCAGTACTTC.

Many counts were recorded for this clonotype. This chain joins TRBV9 and TRBJ2-3, with D possibly being TRBD2 (5 bases). The CDR3 runs 16 residues. Germline V gene lookup returns CDR1 SGDLS and CDR2 YYNGEE. V was clipped by 2 bases and J by 1 base, with 14 bases between them. CDR3 nucleotides: TGTGCCAGCAGCGTCTCCAGCGACGGGGGCACAGATACGCAGTATTTT. It encodes CASSVSSDGGTDTQYF.

At least ten counts were recorded for this clonotype. The chain links TRBV5-1 to TRBJ2-4, with D uncertain. This CDR3 is 13 amino acids long. Trimming pared 0 bases from V and 4 bases from J, leaving 5 bases between. CDR1 is SGHRS and CDR2 is YFSETQ in the germline V gene. CDR3 in amino acids: CASSLGRKNIQYF. CDR3 nucleotides: TGCGCCAGCAGCTTGGGGCGTAAAAACATTCAGTACTTC.

In its sample, this clonotype was seen many times. DNA of the CDR3: TGTGCTAGTGGAACAGGGGTTTACTATGGCTACACCTTC. As protein: CASGTGVYYGYTF. The V call is TRBV12-5, the J call TRBJ1-2; 7 bases match TRBD1. This CDR3 spans 13 amino acids. Trimming cost V 6 bases and J 3 bases; bases outside gene matches: 4. Germline CDR1 is LGHNT and CDR2 is FRNRAP. Supplemented by reference TRBV12-5 and TRBJ1-2, the full variable domain reads DARVTQTPRHKVTEMGQEVTMRCQPILGHNTVFWYRQTMMQGLELLAYFRNRAPLDDSGMPKDRFSAEMPDATLATLKIQPSEPRDSAVYFCASGTGVYYGYTFGSGTRLTVV.

This chain connects TRBV6-1 to TRBJ2-3, with 9 bases fitting TRBD1. CDR1 and CDR2 from the germline V gene are MNHNS and SASEGT. The trim removed 3 bases at V and 6 bases at J, leaving 4 bases unmatched. This CDR3 region has 14 residues. CDR3 nucleotide sequence: TGTGCCAGCAGTGAGTGGGACAGGGAGGATACGCAGTATTTT. Residues: CASSEWDREDTQYF.

This clonotype has a single count. A read error is the likely source, as a far larger clone sits one nucleotide away. The rearrangement joins TRBV6-6 to TRBJ2-1; TRBD2 might be the D (6 bases). V lost 6 bases and J 6 bases, leaving 15 bases between the germline ends. The CDR3 spans 14 residues. CDR1 and CDR2 (germline): MNHNY, SVGAGI (reference sequence). CDR3 in amino acids: CASRGTGESNEQFF. The CDR3 region has the DNA TGTGCCAGCAGGGGGACGGGGGAGAGCAATGAGCAGTTCTTC.

This clonotype was counted a single time. A single base is all that separates this from a far larger clone, so a read error is likely. V is TRBV13 and J is TRBJ1-1; tentative D call: TRBD1 (5 bases). Germline loops: CDR1 PRHDT, CDR2 FYEKMQ (reference sequence). CDR3 length equals 15 residues. V gave up 6 bases and J gave up 5 bases, with 19 bases separating them. The CDR3 loop is CASRDGHPGNTEAFF. The CDR3, as DNA: TGTGCCAGCAGAGATGGGCACCCAGGGAATACTGAAGCTTTCTTT. The full variable domain, completed using reference TRBV13 and TRBJ1-1, is AAGVIQSPRHLIKEKRETATLKCYPIPRHDTVYWYQQGPGQDPQFLISFYEKMQSDKGSIPDRFSAQQFSDYHSELNMSSLELGDSALYFCASRDGHPGNTEAFFGQGTRLTVV.

In this sample, this clonotype turned up many times. The chain employs TRBV5-1 and TRBJ2-7; tentative D call: TRBD2 (5 bases). Germline loops: CDR1 SGHRS, CDR2 YFSETQ. V lost 0 bases to trimming and J lost 2 bases, with 6 bases between them. This CDR3 is 13 amino acids long. DNA of the CDR3: TGCGCCAGCAGCTTGGAGAGGGCCTACGAGCAGTACTTC. Its protein product is CASSLERAYEQYF.

This clonotype was seen many times. The V and J genes are TRBV3-1 and TRBJ1-6, with a possible D match to TRBD1 (6 bases). V lost 0 bases and J lost 10, with 25 bases in between. Germline V gene data show CDR1 as LGHDT and CDR2 as YNNKEL (reference sequence). The CDR3 has 19 amino acids. CDR3 residues: CASSQERGATERRDSPLHF. In nucleotides, the CDR3 is TGTGCCAGCAGCCAAGAAAGGGGGGCGACTGAACGAAGGGACTCACCCCTCCACTTT. Together with reference TRBV3-1 and TRBJ1-6, the CDR3 gives the full variable domain: DTAVSQTPKYLVTQMGNDKSIKCEQNLGHDTMYWYKQDSKKFLKIMFSYNNKELIINETVPNRFSPKSPDKAHLNLHINSLELGDSAVYFCASSQERGATERRDSPLHFGNGTRLTVT.

This clonotype appeared many times. This chain joins TRBV7-8 and TRBJ2-7, with D possibly called TRBD1 or TRBD2 (5 bases each). In germline, CDR1 is SGHVS, CDR2 FQNEAQ. The V gene lost 5 bases and the J gene lost 6 bases, with 23 bases spanning the gap. The CDR3 extends over 16 amino acids. This CDR3 reads CASSQGRGASVGEQYF. Here the CDR3 DNA reads TGTGCCAGCAGCCAGGGCCGGGGTGCGTCGGTGGGCGAGCAGTACTTC.

This clonotype showed up just a few times. V usage is TRBV14 and J usage is TRBJ2-2; unclear D gene. The V gene lost 4 bases and the J gene lost 4 bases, with 10 bases spanning the gap. Germline V gene lookup returns CDR1 SGHDN and CDR2 FVKESK. The CDR3 is made up of 14 amino acids. CDR3 DNA sequence: TGTGCCAGCAGCCCCGGCTGGGGCACCGGGGAGCTGTTTTTT. Protein product: CASSPGWGTGELFF.